Listed here are 6 T cell receptor beta chains from one sample, sequenced in a study of T cells after yellow fever vaccination. TCRdb independently ran MiXCR on the 5' RACE reads; one entry per CDR3 protein. The profile shows a few hundred thousand distinct CDR3 sequences, roughly 7% of them singletons. The sample consisted of PBMCs, taken approximately 40 days after the first yellow fever vaccination. These receptors originate from a man aged 18 to 35 who received the YFV17D yellow fever vaccine.

This clonotype was seen ten or more times. The chain has TRBV7-2 and TRBJ2-5, with D unclear. The V end was cut by 3 bases, the J end by 5 bases, with 13 bases between. Germline CDR1 is SGHTA and CDR2 is FQGNSA. CDR3 length: 14 residues. CDR3 in DNA: TGTGCCAGCAGCTTTTTCCGGGTGGGTGAGACCCAGTACTTC. Encoded protein: CASSFFRVGETQYF.

The chain is built from TRBV5-1 and TRBJ2-1; no clear D gene. Germline loops: CDR1 SGHRS, CDR2 YFSETQ. The CDR3 length is 12 residues. The V and J ends lost 4 bases and 16 bases respectively, with 18 bases between them. The chain's CDR3 is CASSASLYDTFF. CDR3 DNA sequence: TGCGCCAGCAGCGCCTCTTTATACGATACATTCTTC.

The rearrangement links TRBV7-6 to TRBJ2-2, with D perhaps matching TRBD2 (5 bases). With 4 bases removed from V and 7 bases from J, the gap between germline ends came to 13 bases. CDR1 is SGHVS, CDR2 FNYEAQ, per germline. The CDR3 runs 14 residues. The CDR3 DNA follows: TGTGCCAGCAGCTGGTCTAGCTTGGGCGGGGAGCTGTTTTTT. Translation gives CASSWSSLGGELFF. The variable domain in full, with the rest retrieved from reference TRBV7-6 and TRBJ2-2, is GAGVSQSPRYKVTKRGQDVALRCDPISGHVSLYWYRQALGQGPEFLTYFNYEAQQDKSGLPNDRFSAERPEGSISTLTIQRTEQRDSAMYRCASSWSSLGGELFFGEGSRLTVL.

At least ten counts were recorded for this clonotype. V and J are TRBV27 and TRBJ2-1; tentative D call: TRBD2 (6 bases). V shed 7 bases and J shed 8 bases, with 15 bases lying between them. This CDR3 spans 13 amino acids. Germline assignment: CDR1 MNHEY and CDR2 SMNVEV (reference sequence). CDR3 DNA: TGTGCCAGCACCTCCTTATGGGGGGATGAGCAGTTCTTC. Its protein product is CASTSLWGDEQFF.

This clonotype was picked up many times. V and J are TRBV6-2 or TRBV6-3 and TRBJ2-2; the match to TRBD1 covers 9 bases. The CDR3 runs 15 residues. Looked up from germline, CDR1 is MNHEY and CDR2 is SVGEGT. V lost 5 bases to trimming and J lost 7 bases; unmatched junction nucleotides: 8. DNA of the CDR3: TGTGCCAGCAGTGACCGGGACAGGGTTAACGGGGAGCTGTTTTTT. It specifies CASSDRDRVNGELFF.

The sample holds a few counts of this clonotype. V gene TRBV7-2 combines with J gene TRBJ2-5; TRBD2 might be the D (5 bases). Germline V lookup: CDR1 SGHTA, CDR2 FQGNSA. This CDR3 contains 14 residues. V lost 5 bases and J 1 base, leaving 11 bases between the germline ends. The DNA of the CDR3 is TGTGCCAGCAGCCTACAACGGGGCCAAGAGACCCAGTACTTC. Protein sequence: CASSLQRGQETQYF.